Below, 6 T cell receptor beta chains from the same sample are listed, as sequenced in a study of OX40 agonist ivuxolimab in advanced cancers. Sequencing used immunoSEQ multiplex PCR; TCRdb keeps in-frame clones, though not all of them. Of more than 100,000 clones in the sample, roughly 91% were seen once. The input for sequencing was CD4+ or CD8+ T cells sorted from blood, taken in a trial of the OX40 agonist ivuxolimab. The receptors shown here come from an adult with an advanced solid tumor such as melanoma, head and neck, liver or kidney cancer.

This clone was counted between two and nine times. The genes are TRBV10-1 and TRBJ2-5; tentative D call: TRBD2 (6 bases). Germline loops: CDR1 WNHNN, CDR2 SYGVQD (reference sequence). This CDR3 comprises 13 residues. Trimming took off 3 bases at V and 7 bases at J, with 12 bases between the two ends. CDR3 protein: CASSDGPAGTQYF. CDR3 DNA sequence: TGCGCCAGCAGTGATGGTCCAGCGGGGACCCAGTACTTC.

The V gene is TRBV7-9, the J gene TRBJ2-2; tentative D call: TRBD1 (6 bases). The CDR3 totals 13 residues. V lost 5 bases, J lost 6 bases, and 10 bases lay in between. Germline assignment: CDR1 SEHNR and CDR2 FQNEAQ (reference sequence). CDR3 region: CASSTGIPGELFF. The CDR3 coding sequence is TGTGCCAGCAGCACAGGGATCCCCGGGGAGCTGTTTTTT.

The rearrangement joins TRBV5-4 to TRBJ2-1; 12 bases match TRBD2. The trim removed 3 bases at V and 9 bases at J, leaving 1 base unmatched. The CDR3 length is 13 residues. Germline loops: CDR1 SGHNT, CDR2 YYREEE (reference sequence). CDR3 nucleotides: TGTGCCAGCAGCTCACTAGCGGGAGGTGAGCAGTTCTTC. The encoded protein is CASSSLAGGEQFF.

The gene calls are TRBV4-1 and TRBJ1-4, with 7 nucleotides matching TRBD1. Germline CDR1 reads MGHRA; CDR2 reads YSYEKL. V dropped 0 bases and J dropped 6; count of bases not matched to a gene: 7. The CDR3 covers 16 residues. The CDR3 sequence is CASSQDRWQGDEKLFF. DNA of the CDR3: TGCGCCAGCAGCCAAGATCGATGGCAGGGGGATGAAAAACTGTTTTTT.

The chain combines TRBV6-1 with TRBJ1-3; 7 bases fit TRBD1. The CDR3 length is 18 residues. Trimming took 3 bases from V and 4 from J; bases not matched to a gene: 15. Per germline, CDR1 MNHNS and CDR2 SASEGT. CDR3 in amino acids: CASSELPTGLRGGNTIYF. The CDR3 DNA follows: TGTGCCAGCAGTGAGCTTCCGACAGGGCTAAGAGGCGGAAACACCATATATTTT.

This chain uses TRBV6-6 with TRBJ2-1; TRBD1 might be the D (5 bases). Per the germline V gene, CDR1 is MNHNY and CDR2 is SVGAGI (reference sequence). V lost 8 bases and J 3 bases, leaving 14 bases between the germline ends. This CDR3 contains 14 residues. The CDR3 sequence: CASAPRGSYNEQFF. CDR3 nucleotide sequence: TGTGCCAGCGCCCCAAGGGGTAGCTACAATGAGCAGTTCTTC.